The 19 T cell receptor beta chains below all came from one sample that was sequenced in a study of cytomegalovirus exposure and HLA in healthy donors. PCR used 60 Vbeta primers and 13 Jbeta primers. This table comes from immunoSEQ multiplex PCR, and its TCRdb copy is limited to in-frame clones, with some not included. The data contain roughly 140,000 clones, about 75% of them singletons. Sequencing was carried out using PBMCs. These receptors came from a man aged 60 to 69 in good health and CMV-seronegative.

This clone came up a few times. The CDR3 coding sequence is TGTGCCAGCCTCCTCGGGAGGGCGGGCGAGCAGTACTTC. Its protein product is CASLLGRAGEQYF. This chain links TRBV2 with TRBJ2-7; 8 positions match TRBD2. Germline lookup yields CDR1 SNHLY and CDR2 FYNNEI. The J segment lost 6 bases and the V segment lost 8 bases, leaving 9 bases of the junction unmatched. CDR3 length: 13 amino acids.

This CDR3 is CASRSGQASSYEQYF. CDR3 DNA sequence: TGTGCCAGTAGATCGGGACAGGCGAGCTCCTACGAGCAGTACTTC. V is TRBV19 and J is TRBJ2-7, with TRBD1 matching over 8 bases. This CDR3 contains 15 residues. Trimming removed 6 bases from V and 0 bases from J; junction bases left unmatched: 7. Germline V CDR1 and CDR2: LNHDA, SQIVND (reference sequence). Drawing the rest from reference TRBV19 and TRBJ2-7, the complete variable domain is DGGITQSPKYLFRKEGQNVTLSCEQNLNHDAMYWYRQDPGQGLRLIYYSQIVNDFQKGDIAEGYSVSREKKESFPLTVTSAQKNPTAFYLCASRSGQASSYEQYFGPGTRLTVT.

The chain has TRBV4-2 and TRBJ2-6; possible D gene TRBD2, 5 bases. V shed 1 base and J shed 3 bases, with 7 bases lying between them. This CDR3 is built from 15 residues. Germline loops: CDR1 LGHNA, CDR2 YNFKEQ. As DNA, the CDR3 is TGTGCCAGCAGCCAAGGAGGGAGTGGGGCCAACGTCCTGACTTTC. Protein: CASSQGGSGANVLTF.

The chain joins TRBV5-5 to TRBJ1-5; a possible D gene is TRBD1 (5 bases). The CDR3 runs to 15 residues. V was trimmed by 4 bases and J by 0 bases, leaving 11 bases between them. CDR1 and CDR2 from the germline V gene are SGHKS and YYEKEE (reference sequence). As DNA, the CDR3 is TGTGCCAGCAGCCCGACAGAGTATAGCAATCAGCCCCAGCATTTT. Translated: CASSPTEYSNQPQHF.

The chain recombines TRBV9 with TRBJ2-3; tentative D call: TRBD2 (5 bases). Germline V gene sequence: CDR1 SGDLS, CDR2 YYNGEE. With 4 bases removed from V and 0 bases from J, the gap between germline ends came to 18 bases. The CDR3 totals 17 residues. DNA of the CDR3: TGTGCCAGCAGCCCCCCTTGGAGCGGAGCTAGCACAGATACGCAGTATTTT. This gives the protein CASSPPWSGASTDTQYF.

The chain links TRBV29-1 to TRBJ1-1; weak D call: TRBD1 (6 bases). The V end was cut by 5 bases, the J end by 0 bases, with 13 bases between. Germline V gives CDR1 SQVTM, CDR2 ANQGSEA. CDR3 length: 14 residues. The CDR3 here is CSVTSTGMNTEAFF. In nucleotides, the CDR3 is TGCAGCGTTACCTCGACAGGAATGAACACTGAAGCTTTCTTT.

Only a few counts were recorded for this clone. The chain is built from TRBV7-8 and TRBJ2-5; TRBD2 might be the D (6 bases). The CDR3 spans 15 residues. Looked up from germline, CDR1 is SGHVS and CDR2 is FQNEAQ. Trimming left V 5 bases short and J 2 bases short, with 15 bases between. CDR3 sequence reads: CASSPPGAWQETQYF. CDR3 bases: TGTGCCAGCAGCCCGCCGGGAGCGTGGCAAGAGACCCAGTACTTC.

This rearrangement joins TRBV10-3 to TRBJ2-5; D possibly corresponds to TRBD1 (5 bases). Trimming took 2 bases from V and 2 from J, leaving 6 bases between them. This CDR3 region has 13 residues. Germline CDR1 ENHRY, CDR2 SYGVKD. In nucleotides, the CDR3 is TGTGCCATCAGTGAGCGACAGCAAGAGACCCAGTACTTC. The encoded protein is CAISERQQETQYF.

The table lists this clone with a count of one. The chain couples TRBV19 to TRBJ1-1; D possibly corresponds to TRBD1 (6 bases). Germline CDR1 is LNHDA and CDR2 is SQIVND (reference sequence). This CDR3 contains 15 residues. Trimming pared 6 bases from V and 0 bases from J, leaving 14 bases between. CDR3 sequence reads: CASSRQEFMNTEAFF. DNA of the CDR3: TGTGCCAGTAGCCGACAGGAGTTCATGAACACTGAAGCTTTCTTT.

The chain couples TRBV5-1 to TRBJ1-1; TRBD1 matches 11 bases. The V segment lost 2 bases and the J segment 1 base; nucleotides outside the gene matches: 10. The CDR3 has 18 residues. Germline V gene data show CDR1 as SGHRS and CDR2 as YFSETQ. The chain's CDR3 is CASSLTGQGVVRNTEAFF. In nucleotides, the CDR3 is TGCGCCAGCAGCTTAACGGGACAGGGGGTGGTGAGGAACACTGAAGCTTTCTTT.

The chain joins TRBV6-5 to TRBJ2-1; TRBD2 agrees at 9 bases. Per germline, CDR1 MNHEY and CDR2 SVGAGI. The CDR3 loop spans 15 amino acids. The trim removed 6 bases at V and 4 bases at J, leaving 7 bases unmatched. Here the CDR3 reads CASSLAGAQYNEQFF. As DNA, the CDR3 is TGTGCCAGCAGCTTAGCGGGAGCTCAATACAATGAGCAGTTCTTC.

The chain couples TRBV19 to TRBJ2-1; tentative D call: TRBD1 (5 bases). Germline CDR1 is LNHDA and CDR2 is SQIVND (reference sequence). V shed 3 bases and J shed 9 bases, with 9 bases lying between them. CDR3 length: 12 residues. This chain's CDR3 is CASSIRGSEQFF. The DNA for the CDR3 is TGTGCCAGTAGTATTAGGGGTAGTGAGCAGTTCTTC.

The chain recombines TRBV5-6 with TRBJ2-1, with 9 bases fitting TRBD2. Per germline, CDR1 SGHDT and CDR2 YYEEEE. Losses at the gene ends were 0 bases for V and 8 bases for J; bases not matched to a gene: 9. There are 16 residues in the CDR3. The CDR3 sequence is CASSLASGIVVDEQFF. The CDR3 DNA reads as TGTGCCAGCAGCTTGGCTAGCGGGATTGTGGTAGATGAGCAGTTCTTC.

The V call is TRBV5-1, the J call TRBJ2-3, with a tentative D call TRBD1 (6 bases). The length of the CDR3 is 14 residues. In germline, CDR1 is SGHRS, CDR2 YFSETQ. V gave up 4 bases and J gave up 2 bases, with 11 bases separating them. CDR3 in DNA: TGCGCCAGCAGCACTGGACAGTACACAGATACGCAGTATTTT. Translated, it gives CASSTGQYTDTQYF.

A word on this clone: A read error may account for a junction end that differs from germline. The J gene is TRBJ1-2, the V gene TRBV2; 9 bases agree with TRBD1. The CDR3 spans 14 residues. Germline V gene data show CDR1 as SNHLY and CDR2 as FYNNEI. The CDR3 loop reads CASSERGQGYGYPF. The CDR3 nucleotides are TGTGCCAGCAGTGAGAGGGGACAGGGCTATGGCTACCCCTTC.

The chain couples TRBV6-5 to TRBJ1-4; 9 bases agree with TRBD1. Per germline, CDR1 MNHEY and CDR2 SVGAGI. The CDR3 totals 14 residues. The J segment lost 7 bases and the V segment lost 4 bases, leaving 4 bases of the junction unmatched. The CDR3 here is CASSSGTGFEKLFF. In nucleotides, the CDR3 is TGTGCCAGCAGTTCCGGGACAGGGTTTGAAAAACTGTTTTTT.

The chain is built from TRBV18 and TRBJ2-1; 11 nucleotides line up with TRBD1. The CDR3 totals 17 residues. Germline V CDR1 and CDR2: KGHSH, LQKENI. V lost 4 bases to trimming and J lost 7 bases; unmatched junction nucleotides: 12. In DNA form, the CDR3 reads TGTGCCAGCTCACTGACGTTGGGGACAGGGGGTTTGAATGAGCAGTTCTTC. Residues: CASSLTLGTGGLNEQFF.

As DNA, the CDR3 is TGTGCCAGCAGTTACTTCCGGGGTGCCTACGAGCAGTACTTC. It is translated as CASSYFRGAYEQYF. The chain joins TRBV6-6 to TRBJ2-7, with a weak D call TRBD2 (5 bases). CDR3 length: 14 residues. V was trimmed by 1 base and J by 2 bases, leaving 9 bases between them. Germline CDR1 is MNHNY and CDR2 is SVGAGI (reference sequence).

The rearrangement links TRBV20-1 to TRBJ2-1; D is ambiguous. The CDR3 has 8 residues. V was shortened by 7 bases and J by 10 bases, with 5 bases between the two germline ends. Per the germline V gene, CDR1 is DFQATT and CDR2 is SNEGSKA (reference sequence). In DNA, the CDR3 is TGCAGTGAAGAGGAGCAGTTCTTC. Translated, it gives CSEEEQFF.